The 20 T cell receptor beta chains below come from one sample, sequenced in a study of Ad26.COV2.S vaccination and SARS-CoV-2 variants. The treatment denotes: around 19 received Ad26.COV2.S at low or high dose, single or two shots; roughly 5 received placebo; per-sample allocation not given. Sampling happened 63 days after the first vaccine or placebo injection. TCRdb's copy holds only in-frame clones and misses some; the assay was immunoSEQ multiplex PCR. The sample consists of hundreds of thousands of clones, around 90% of them appearing once. Sequenced material: peripheral blood, taken in a trial of Ad26.COV2.S vaccine versus placebo. The receptors were sampled from a person aged 18-65 years who received the Ad26.COV2.S COVID-19 vaccine or a placebo.

This rearrangement joins TRBV30 to TRBJ1-5, with D unresolved. V lost 1 base and J lost 7, with 14 bases in between. Germline values: CDR1 GTSNPN, CDR2 SVGIG (reference sequence). The CDR3 is 14 residues long. CDR3 DNA sequence: TGTGCCTGGAGTGCGGACCCTAGAATACAGCCCCAGCATTTT. Translation gives CAWSADPRIQPQHF.

The V and J genes are TRBV6-4 and TRBJ1-2; 11 bases map to TRBD1. The V segment lost 2 bases and the J segment 4 bases; nucleotides outside the gene matches: 9. This CDR3 region has 17 residues. Per the germline V gene, CDR1 is MRHNA and CDR2 is SNTAGT. Written as DNA, the CDR3 is TGTGCCAGCAGTGACGGGACAGGGGGTATCACAGGCTATGGCTACACCTTC. It yields the protein CASSDGTGGITGYGYTF.

The genes are TRBV5-1 and TRBJ2-5; D call uncertain. The CDR3 is made up of 14 amino acids. The germline V gene has CDR1 SGHRS and CDR2 YFSETQ. Trimming took 4 bases from V and 3 from J, leaving 13 bases between them. The CDR3 DNA reads TGCGCCAGCAGCCGTACGAGTCAGAAAGAGACCCAGTACTTC. Its protein is CASSRTSQKETQYF.

V and J are TRBV5-1 and TRBJ1-1; 7 bases fit TRBD1. The CDR3 consists of 15 residues. The J segment lost 2 bases and the V segment lost 4 bases, leaving 8 bases of the junction unmatched. The V gene's germline CDR1 is SGHRS and CDR2 YFSETQ. The CDR3 coding sequence is TGCGCCAGCAGCATACCGACAGGGATAAACACTGAAGCTTTCTTT. As protein: CASSIPTGINTEAFF.

The genes are TRBV15 and TRBJ1-2; 7 bases are a match to TRBD1. Unmatched junction bases numbered 6, after V lost 0 bases and J lost 2 bases. The CDR3 length is 16 residues. Germline CDR1 LNHNV, CDR2 YYDKDF (reference sequence). CDR3 sequence (DNA): TGTGCCACCAGCAGAGAGGGTAGACAGGGCAACTATGGCTACACCTTC. Translated, it gives CATSREGRQGNYGYTF.

CDR3 region: CASSAQTTNEKLFF. In DNA form, the CDR3 reads TGTGCCAGCAGCGCACAAACAACTAATGAAAAACTGTTTTTT. This chain connects TRBV7-9 to TRBJ1-4; no clear D gene. CDR1 and CDR2 (germline): SEHNR, FQNEAQ (reference sequence). The CDR3 has 14 residues. The germline V and J ends were trimmed by 5 bases and 0 bases, with 7 bases remaining between them.

The chain uses TRBV9 and TRBJ2-5; TRBD1 is a possible D gene (6 bases). This CDR3 has 15 amino acids. The V gene lost 3 bases and the J gene lost 2 bases, with 14 bases spanning the gap. Germline CDR1 SGDLS, CDR2 YYNGEE. As DNA, the CDR3 is TGTGCCAGCAGCGCAGGGGTCATATTACAAGAGACCCAGTACTTC. Translating it yields CASSAGVILQETQYF.

Note on this clone: This CDR3 is also generated by other DNA sequences in the sample. The chain joins TRBV18 to TRBJ2-5; no clear D. Germline V gives CDR1 KGHSH, CDR2 LQKENI. This CDR3 contains 11 residues. Trimming cost V 6 bases and J 5 bases, with 7 bases left between them. This CDR3 reads CASSPQETQYF. The CDR3 DNA follows: TGTGCCAGCTCCCCTCAGGAGACCCAGTACTTC.

The V call is TRBV12-3 or TRBV12-4, the J call TRBJ1-4; D is unresolved. V lost 3 bases and J lost 8, with 7 bases in between. The length of the CDR3 is 12 residues. CDR3 DNA: TGTGCCAGCAGTTTTTCGGGGGAAAAACTGTTTTTT. Protein product: CASSFSGEKLFF.

V gene TRBV28 combines with J gene TRBJ1-2; maybe TRBD1 (5 bases). V lost 3 bases to trimming and J lost 4 bases, with 6 bases between them. The CDR3 consists of 12 residues. The V gene's germline CDR1 is MDHEN and CDR2 SYDVKM. CDR3 DNA sequence: TGTGCCAGCAGTTTTCAGGGCTATGGCTACACCTTC. It yields the protein CASSFQGYGYTF.

This chain uses TRBV7-9 with TRBJ2-7; D uncertain. Germline values: CDR1 SEHNR, CDR2 FQNEAQ (reference sequence). Trimming stripped 5 bases from V and 5 bases from J, with 10 bases between. The CDR3 runs to 12 residues. CDR3 DNA: TGTGCCAGCAGCCAACGGCAAGACGAGCAGTACTTC. Encoded protein: CASSQRQDEQYF.

Comments on this clone: This sample includes further DNA sequences coding for the same CDR3. The V call is TRBV11-2, the J call TRBJ2-5; D uncertain. The germline V gene encodes CDR1 SGHAT and CDR2 FQNNGV. V lost 0 bases and J lost 5, with 4 bases in between. CDR3 length equals 12 residues. The CDR3 loop is CASSLDRETQYF. For the CDR3, the DNA is TGTGCCAGCAGCTTAGACAGGGAGACCCAGTACTTC.

This clone was counted a single time. The chain joins TRBV19 to TRBJ2-1, with 10 positions matching TRBD2. Trimming cost V 4 bases and J 9 bases; bases outside gene matches: 9. Germline-derived CDR1 and CDR2 are LNHDA and SQIVND (reference sequence). CDR3 length: 15 residues. The CDR3 DNA follows: TGTGCCAGTAGTACGGAGCGGGAGGGCCTTCGTGAGCAGTTCTTC. Translation gives CASSTEREGLREQFF.

CDR3 protein: CASSYRGQGPTGELFF. The CDR3 DNA reads as TGTGCCAGCAGTTATCGGGGACAGGGTCCCACCGGGGAGCTGTTTTTT. The chain joins TRBV6-2 or TRBV6-3 to TRBJ2-2; 9 nucleotides align to TRBD1. CDR1 and CDR2 from the germline V gene are MNHEY and SVGEGT. Germline trimming cut 3 bases from V and 4 bases from J; bases unmatched to any gene: 6. The CDR3 runs to 16 residues.

J is TRBJ2-1 and V is TRBV5-8; TRBD2 matches at 8 bases. V gave up 6 bases and J gave up 6 bases; unmatched junction bases: 5. Germline V lookup: CDR1 SGHTS, CDR2 YDEGEE. The CDR3 is made up of 13 amino acids. In DNA form, the CDR3 reads TGTGCCAGCACCTTTCGGGGGGGCAATGAGCAGTTCTTC. Translation: CASTFRGGNEQFF.

The chain is built from TRBV9 and TRBJ1-4; the D gene is possibly TRBD1 (5 bases). CDR1 is SGDLS and CDR2 is YYNGEE in the germline V gene. This CDR3 has 15 amino acids. Trimming stripped 0 bases from V and 8 bases from J, with 14 bases between. CDR3 DNA: TGTGCCAGCAGCGTAGGTGAGGGGCTGGAGGAAAAACTGTTTTTT. This codes for CASSVGEGLEEKLFF.

The chain has TRBV15 and TRBJ1-5; D call uncertain. The CDR3 loop spans 15 amino acids. Germline CDR1 and CDR2: LNHNV and YYDKDF (reference sequence). V was clipped by 1 base and J by 11 bases, with 18 bases between them. CDR3 loop: CATSRGTLTTQSQHF. CDR3 DNA sequence: TGTGCCACCAGCAGAGGGACCCTCACAACACAGTCCCAGCATTTT.

Of note for this clone: At one of its ends the junction is not consistent with the germline gene, which may arise from a read error. The chain recombines TRBV7-7 with TRBJ1-4, with 7 bases fitting TRBD1. Looked up from germline, CDR1 is SSHAT and CDR2 is FNYEAQ (reference sequence). The CDR3 length is 14 residues. The CDR3 loop reads CASSLDRAGSELFF. CDR3 bases: TGTGCTAGCAGCCTCGACAGGGCCGGTTCAGAACTGTTTTTT.

On this clone: The same CDR3 arises from other DNA sequences in this sample as well. The chain is built from TRBV3-1 (or the pseudogene TRBV3-2) and TRBJ2-1; a possible D gene is TRBD2 (5 bases). Trimming left V 4 bases short and J 4 bases short, with 11 bases between. Per the germline V gene, CDR1 is LGHDT and CDR2 is YNNKEL (reference sequence). The CDR3 has 14 amino acids. CDR3 sequence reads: CASSLSLGYNEQFF. Here the CDR3 DNA reads TGTGCCAGCAGCCTGTCACTAGGTTACAATGAGCAGTTCTTC.

This clone was seen just once. This chain joins TRBV7-2 and TRBJ2-3; D possibly corresponds to TRBD1 (6 bases). CDR1 and CDR2 (germline): SGHTA, FQGNSA. This CDR3 comprises 14 residues. V lost 5 bases to trimming and J lost 0 bases, with 9 bases between them. Here the CDR3 DNA reads TGTGCCAGCAGCCAGGGGATGAGCACAGATACGCAGTATTTT. This sequence encodes CASSQGMSTDTQYF.